These 17 T cell receptor beta chains share one sample of origin, sequenced in a study of blood T cell repertoires in COVID-19. Sequencing was performed with immunoSEQ multiplex PCR; in TCRdb, only in-frame clones are kept and a portion is missing. The sample carries about 220,000 clones, roughly 86% recorded once. The specimen sequenced was PBMCs or T cells enriched from blood (not recorded which). These receptors came from a woman in her thirties with acute COVID-19.

The chain is built from TRBV25-1 and TRBJ1-2, with TRBD1 identical over 9 bases. With V trimmed by 3 bases and J by 1 base, 0 bases remained unmatched. The CDR3 totals 14 residues. Per germline, CDR1 MGHDK and CDR2 SYGVNS. CDR3 protein: CASSETGGNYGYTF. The CDR3 DNA follows: TGTGCCAGCAGTGAGACAGGGGGTAACTATGGCTACACCTTC.

CDR3 DNA: TGTGCCAGCAGCCCAAAAGGGCCAGGGGTTCCAGATACGCAGTATTTT. Translating it yields CASSPKGPGVPDTQYF. V usage is TRBV7-9 and J usage is TRBJ2-3; weak D call: TRBD1 (6 bases). V was trimmed by 5 bases and J by 4 bases, leaving 19 bases between them. CDR1 is SEHNR and CDR2 is FQNEAQ in the germline V gene (reference sequence). The CDR3 runs 16 residues. The whole variable domain, filled in from reference TRBV7-9 and TRBJ2-3, reads DTGVSQNPRHKITKRGQNVTFRCDPISEHNRLYWYRQTLGQGPEFLTYFQNEAQLEKSRLLSDRFSAERPKGSFSTLEIQRTEQGDSAMYLCASSPKGPGVPDTQYFGPGTRLTVL.

On this clone itself: This sample also contains other DNA sequences that code for the same CDR3. This chain connects TRBV6-5 to TRBJ2-1; possibly TRBD2 for D (5 bases). The germline V and J ends were trimmed by 5 bases and 7 bases, with 6 bases remaining between them. The CDR3 is 11 amino acids. Germline V gene sequence: CDR1 MNHEY, CDR2 SVGAGI. The CDR3: CASSRRNEQFF. The DNA of the CDR3 is TGTGCCAGCAGTAGGAGGAATGAGCAGTTCTTC.

The chain combines TRBV27 with TRBJ1-6; 9 nucleotides align to TRBD1. Germline assignment: CDR1 MNHEY and CDR2 SMNVEV (reference sequence). The V gene end was trimmed by 2 bases and the J gene end by 9 bases; junction bases not matched to a gene: 8. This CDR3 contains 16 residues. The CDR3 here is CASSLRTGQGGSPLHF. The DNA of the CDR3 is TGTGCCAGCAGTTTACGTACGGGACAGGGTGGTTCACCCCTCCACTTT.

The chain couples TRBV12-3 or TRBV12-4 to TRBJ2-5; D ambiguous. This CDR3 is built from 13 residues. Trimming took 3 bases from V and 0 from J, leaving 5 bases between them. CDR3 amino acids: CASSLRYQETQYF. The CDR3 coding sequence is TGTGCCAGCAGTTTGAGGTACCAAGAGACCCAGTACTTC.

This clone was picked up a small number of times. The chain is built from TRBV10-3 and TRBJ1-2; TRBD1 is a possible D gene (6 bases). Germline CDR1 is ENHRY and CDR2 is SYGVKD. The CDR3 is 14 amino acids. Trimming shortened V by 3 bases and J by 3 bases, and 11 bases separated the two germline ends. In nucleotides, the CDR3 is TGTGCCATCAGTGAAGGGAGGGGGGACTATGGCTACACCTTC. Its translation: CAISEGRGDYGYTF.

This clone was seen only a few times. Different DNA sequences within this sample yield the same CDR3. This chain uses TRBV2 with TRBJ1-2; D gene unclear. Trimming shortened V by 6 bases and J by 3 bases, and 5 bases separated the two germline ends. The CDR3 is 11 amino acids. Per germline, CDR1 SNHLY and CDR2 FYNNEI. The CDR3 DNA sequence: TGTGCCAGCAGAGAGGACTATGGCTACACCTTC. Amino acids: CASREDYGYTF.

This rearrangement joins TRBV4-3 to TRBJ1-1, with a tentative D call TRBD1 (6 bases). The germline V and J ends were trimmed by 1 base and 7 bases, with 16 bases remaining between them. Germline V gene lookup returns CDR1 LGHNA and CDR2 YSLEER. The CDR3 length is 15 residues. The CDR3 loop reads CASSQGTEIPLEAFF. Here the CDR3 DNA reads TGCGCCAGCAGCCAAGGGACAGAAATTCCCCTTGAAGCTTTCTTT.

The chain combines TRBV18 with TRBJ1-2; no reliable D call. Trimming took off 5 bases at V and 6 bases at J, with 19 bases between the two ends. The CDR3 loop spans 15 amino acids. Germline V gives CDR1 KGHSH, CDR2 LQKENI. CDR3 sequence: CASSMSEGEKNGYTF. The CDR3 nucleotides read TGTGCCAGCTCAATGTCGGAAGGAGAAAAAAATGGCTACACCTTC.

This chain links TRBV7-8 with TRBJ1-5, with unresolved D. This CDR3 comprises 13 residues. Per germline, CDR1 SGHVS and CDR2 FQNEAQ. V lost 1 base and J 2 bases, leaving 3 bases between the germline ends. In DNA, the CDR3 is TGTGCCAGCAGCTTAGTAGGCAATCAGCCCCAGCATTTT. This gives the protein CASSLVGNQPQHF.

The rearrangement uses TRBV28 and TRBJ2-5, with D tentatively TRBD2 (6 bases). Germline V gives CDR1 MDHEN, CDR2 SYDVKM. The CDR3 is 11 amino acids. V was clipped by 6 bases and J by 5 bases, with 7 bases between them. The CDR3 DNA sequence: TGTGCCAGCAGGCGGGGTGAGACCCAGTACTTC. It encodes CASRRGETQYF.

This chain joins TRBV5-1 and TRBJ2-1, with 7 nucleotides matching TRBD1. V gave up 5 bases and J gave up 0 bases; unmatched junction bases: 11. CDR3 length: 17 amino acids. The V gene's germline CDR1 is SGHRS and CDR2 YFSETQ. Written as DNA, the CDR3 is TGCGCCAGCAGGGGACAGCAAAAACACAGCTCCTACAATGAGCAGTTCTTC. It translates to CASRGQQKHSSYNEQFF. Based on the CDR3 plus reference TRBV5-1 and TRBJ2-1, the full variable domain is KAGVTQTPRYLIKTRGQQVTLSCSPISGHRSVSWYQQTPGQGLQFLFEYFSETQRNKGNFPGRFSGRQFSNSRSEMNVSTLELGDSALYLCASRGQQKHSSYNEQFFGPGTRLTVL.

The gene calls are TRBV11-2 and TRBJ2-3; D remains ambiguous. V lost 0 bases and J 2 bases, leaving 6 bases between the germline ends. The CDR3 sequence is 14 residues long. CDR1 and CDR2 from the germline V gene are SGHAT and FQNNGV. The CDR3 here is CASSLDPDTDTQYF. As DNA, the CDR3 is TGTGCCAGCAGCTTAGACCCAGACACAGATACGCAGTATTTT.

The V and J genes are TRBV27 and TRBJ1-6, with D unclear. The CDR3 runs 15 residues. Looked up from germline, CDR1 is MNHEY and CDR2 is SMNVEV (reference sequence). V was shortened by 5 bases and J by 7 bases, with 15 bases between the two germline ends. In DNA, the CDR3 is TGTGCCAGCAGTCGCTTCGGGGAGAGGAATTCACCCCTCCACTTT. This sequence encodes CASSRFGERNSPLHF.

This sequence joins TRBV7-6 and TRBJ1-6, with a tentative D call TRBD1 (6 bases). This CDR3 contains 14 residues. Germline CDR1 SGHVS, CDR2 FNYEAQ. V lost 4 bases, J lost 5 bases, and 9 bases lay in between. CDR3 amino acids: CASSSDRNNSPLHF. The CDR3 DNA is TGTGCCAGCAGCTCGGACAGAAATAATTCACCCCTCCACTTT.

This chain connects TRBV19 to TRBJ1-1; D gene uncertain. V gave up 7 bases and J gave up 1 base, with 13 bases separating them. CDR3 length: 14 amino acids. The germline V gene encodes CDR1 LNHDA and CDR2 SQIVND (reference sequence). This chain's CDR3 is CASIPRAENTEAFF. CDR3 coding DNA: TGTGCCAGTATCCCGAGGGCAGAGAACACTGAAGCTTTCTTT.

The chain combines TRBV4-1 with TRBJ1-1; 8 positions match TRBD1. Germline V gene data show CDR1 as MGHRA and CDR2 as YSYEKL. Trimming removed 3 bases from V and 5 bases from J; junction bases left unmatched: 14. The CDR3 has 17 residues. The CDR3: CASSQGFVNRGLTEAFF. As DNA, the CDR3 is TGCGCCAGCAGCCAGGGTTTCGTGAACAGGGGGTTAACTGAAGCTTTCTTT.